This entry features one T cell receptor beta chain sequence. The sample is drawn from a study of blood T cell repertoires in COVID-19. Study summary: Samples of COVID-19 (acute and convalescent) were obtained from the United States, Italy and Spain. Sources were T cells, B-cell-depleted T cells, or PBMCs; the material itself was cDNA or gDNA.

Germline values: CDR1 MDHEN, CDR2 SYDVKM. The CDR3 runs 12 residues. The germline V and J ends were trimmed by 8 bases and 4 bases, with 9 bases remaining between them. Assay used: immunoSEQ multiplex PCR; TCRdb lists only in-frame clones, some missing. The sample shows some 120,000 clones, around 86% of them seen only once. This TCR was sampled from a man in his sixties with acute or convalescent COVID-19. V is TRBV28 and J is TRBJ2-1; D perhaps matches TRBD2 (5 bases). Sample: peripheral blood. The CDR3 DNA follows: TGTGCCAGCGGGAGAGGGTACAATGAGCAGTTCTTC. Residues: CASGRGYNEQFF.